This TCR beta chain was retrieved from a study of blood T cell repertoires in COVID-19. Looked up from germline, CDR1 is SEHNR and CDR2 is FQNEAQ (reference sequence). V was shortened by 7 bases and J by 0 bases, with 10 bases between the two germline ends. This CDR3 spans 13 amino acids. Produced via immunoSEQ multiplex PCR; TCRdb's table is partial and in-frame only. This table holds fewer than 65,000 clones, 85% to 90% found once. This clonotype originated in a woman aged 60-75 years with COVID-19, enrolled during active disease. Sequenced: peripheral blood. The rearrangement links TRBV7-9 to TRBJ2-7; no clear D gene. CDR3 in DNA: TGTGCCAGCATCGGTGGTAGCTCCTACGAGCAGTACTTC. This codes for CASIGGSSYEQYF.